These 26 T cell receptor beta chains were sequenced from one sample in a study of early T cells in non-severe SARS-CoV-2 infection. TCRdb called the 5' RACE reads again in MiXCR, with one record for every CDR3 protein. The table lists about 22,000 distinct CDR3 sequences, roughly 4% of them singletons, with almost 1.5% in the top ten. Sequencing used whole blood. The receptors were sampled from an adult who was a healthcare worker with PCR-confirmed SARS-CoV-2 infection or an uninfected control (not recorded which).

The gene calls are TRBV11-2 and TRBJ1-6; D might be TRBD1 (5 bases). This CDR3 contains 16 residues. V lost 0 bases to trimming and J lost 7 bases, with 13 bases between them. CDR1 is SGHAT and CDR2 is FQNNGV in the germline V gene. As DNA, the CDR3 is TGTGCCAGCAGCTTAGATAGGACAACTTGGAATTCACCCCTCCACTTT. Translating it yields CASSLDRTTWNSPLHF.

This clonotype occurred a few times. Here the CDR3 DNA reads TGTGCCAGCAGTTCCCCGGGACCCCCTAGGCAGTATTTT. It yields the protein CASSSPGPPRQYF. This chain links TRBV27 with TRBJ2-3, with D possibly being TRBD1 or TRBD2 (5 bases each). Germline CDR1 MNHEY, CDR2 SMNVEV (reference sequence). Trimming removed 4 bases from V and 11 bases from J, with 16 bases in between. The CDR3 covers 13 residues.

CDR3 loop: CASRGGGTDTQYF. Here the CDR3 DNA reads TGTGCCAGCAGGGGGGGTGGGACAGATACGCAGTATTTT. This chain connects TRBV12-3 or TRBV12-4 to TRBJ2-3; D is perhaps TRBD2 (6 bases). The CDR3 extends over 13 amino acids. V lost 6 bases and J lost 3, with 10 bases in between.

This clonotype was seen many times. This sequence joins TRBV12-3 or TRBV12-4 and TRBJ1-5, with D tentatively TRBD1 (5 bases). V shed 6 bases and J shed 0 bases, with 12 bases lying between them. The CDR3 is made up of 15 amino acids. This CDR3 is CASRVDSYSNQPQHF. CDR3 DNA: TGTGCCAGCAGAGTAGACAGCTATAGCAATCAGCCCCAGCATTTT.

The chain recombines TRBV7-8 with TRBJ2-4; D uncertain. The CDR3 is 15 residues long. Trimming removed 5 bases at V and 3 bases at J, with 14 bases between. Germline-derived CDR1 and CDR2 are SGHVS and FQNEAQ. For the CDR3, the DNA is TGTGCCAGCAGCGCCCTAAAGGGCCTCAAAAACATTCAGTACTTC. Its protein is CASSALKGLKNIQYF.

This clonotype came up many times. CDR3 region: CSVARGTNEKLFF. DNA of the CDR3: TGCAGCGTTGCAAGGGGAACTAATGAAAAACTGTTTTTT. This chain uses TRBV29-1 with TRBJ1-4; weak D call: TRBD1 (5 bases). The CDR3 loop spans 13 amino acids. The germline V gene encodes CDR1 SQVTM and CDR2 ANQGSEA. Trimming cost V 4 bases and J 1 base, with 7 bases left between them.

About this clonotype itself: A much larger clone lies a single base off, so this may be a read error. The chain links TRBV2 to TRBJ2-3; TRBD2 matches 10 bases. The V and J ends lost 6 bases and 2 bases, in that order; junction bases with no gene match: 5. The CDR3 spans 15 residues. The germline V gene has CDR1 SNHLY and CDR2 FYNNEI. CDR3 amino acids: CASSLLAGTTDTQYF. Here the CDR3 DNA reads TGTGCCAGCAGCCTACTAGCGGGGACCACAGATACGCAGTATTTT.

This clonotype has just a few counts. This chain connects TRBV10-3 to TRBJ2-1, with a weak D call TRBD2 (5 bases). V was trimmed by 6 bases and J by 3 bases, leaving 9 bases between them. Germline-derived CDR1 and CDR2 are ENHRY and SYGVKD. The CDR3 sequence is 13 residues long. The CDR3 reads CAISPAGYNEQFF. CDR3 bases: TGTGCCATCAGCCCCGCGGGCTACAATGAGCAGTTCTTC.

This clonotype was seen a few times. The V call is TRBV3-1, the J call TRBJ2-3; D gene unclear. The CDR3 runs 11 residues. Per the germline V gene, CDR1 is LGHDT and CDR2 is YNNKEL (reference sequence). V lost 8 bases and J 2 bases, leaving 5 bases between the germline ends. CDR3 DNA: TGTGCCAGCCAAAACACAGATACGCAGTATTTT. Residues: CASQNTDTQYF.

This clonotype has at least ten counts. CDR3 protein: CIAGWGYTF. In DNA form, the CDR3 reads TGTATTGCGGGGTGGGGCTACACCTTC. The chain uses TRBV7-2 and TRBJ1-2; D is unclear. Germline V lookup: CDR1 SGHTA, CDR2 FQGNSA. The CDR3 totals 9 residues.

This clonotype occurred many times. This chain connects TRBV20-1 to TRBJ2-7; D is uncertain. Germline V gene sequence: CDR1 DFQATT, CDR2 SNEGSKA (reference sequence). V was shortened by 4 bases and J by 4 bases, with 11 bases between the two germline ends. This CDR3 region has 12 residues. For the CDR3, the DNA is TGCAGTGCTAACACCGAGTTATACGAGCAGTACTTC. This encodes CSANTELYEQYF.

This clonotype was detected ten times or more. V usage is TRBV5-8 and J usage is TRBJ1-1; 7 nucleotides match TRBD1. V lost 0 bases, J lost 5 bases, and 10 bases stayed unmatched. The germline gives CDR1 SGHTS, CDR2 YDEGEE. CDR3 length equals 16 residues. CDR3 in DNA: TGTGCCAGCAGCTTGGCCGAGGGGGCAGTGATGACTGAAGCTTTCTTT. Its protein product is CASSLAEGAVMTEAFF. Full variable domain (rest looked up from reference TRBV5-8 and TRBJ1-1): EAGVTQSPTHLIKTRGQQATLRCSPISGHTSVYWYQQALGLGLQFLLWYDEGEERNRGNFPPRFSGRQFPNYSSELNVNALELEDSALYLCASSLAEGAVMTEAFFGQGTRLTVV.

By frequency in the sample, this clonotype is medium-sized. This sequence joins TRBV19 and TRBJ2-3; D is unclear. Germline assignment: CDR1 LNHDA and CDR2 SQIVND (reference sequence). V was clipped by 4 bases and J by 0 bases, with 5 bases between them. This CDR3 is built from 13 residues. The CDR3 loop is CASSRASTDTQYF. The CDR3 DNA follows: TGTGCCAGTAGTAGAGCTAGCACAGATACGCAGTATTTT.

This clonotype showed up many times. The CDR3 nucleotides read TGTGCCAGCAGCTTGGGATCGTGGACAGCGCTAAACACTGAAGCTTTCTTT. Translation: CASSLGSWTALNTEAFF. The rearrangement uses TRBV5-6 and TRBJ1-1, with D perhaps matching TRBD1 (6 bases). With 0 bases removed from V and 2 bases from J, the gap between germline ends came to 17 bases. The CDR3 totals 17 residues. Germline CDR1 and CDR2: SGHDT and YYEEEE.

This clonotype was picked up many times. The chain combines TRBV23-1 with TRBJ2-3; D remains unclear. TRBV23-1 is placed among ORFs of uncertain function. CDR3 size: 14 residues. Trimming took off 1 base at V and 4 bases at J, with 9 bases between the two ends. The CDR3 sequence: CASSQWEQPDTQYF. CDR3 coding DNA: TGCGCCAGCAGTCAATGGGAACAGCCAGATACGCAGTATTTT.

This clonotype came up many times. The V and J genes are TRBV29-1 and TRBJ2-1; D is perhaps TRBD1 or TRBD2 (5 bases each). This CDR3 region has 13 residues. V was pared by 4 bases and J by 1 base, with 8 bases between. Looked up from germline, CDR1 is SQVTM and CDR2 is ANQGSEA. This CDR3 is CSVVRGSYNEQFF. The DNA for the CDR3 is TGCAGCGTTGTGAGGGGATCCTACAATGAGCAGTTCTTC.

This clonotype was seen ten or more times. The chain is built from TRBV11-2 and TRBJ2-1; 10 bases are shared with TRBD2. The CDR3 has 17 residues. Germline V gives CDR1 SGHAT, CDR2 FQNNGV. The V gene end was trimmed by 2 bases and the J gene end by 8 bases; junction bases not matched to a gene: 12. CDR3 in amino acids: CASSLRPSGGRGDEQFF. The DNA for the CDR3 is TGTGCCAGCAGCTTAAGGCCTAGCGGGGGCCGCGGCGATGAGCAGTTCTTC.

This clonotype was found many times. The gene calls are TRBV6-4 and TRBJ2-6; D ambiguous. This CDR3 region has 16 residues. The V gene lost 0 bases and the J gene lost 1 base, with 7 bases spanning the gap. In germline, CDR1 is MRHNA, CDR2 SNTAGT. CDR3 protein: CASSDSSASGANVLTF. CDR3 DNA: TGTGCCAGCAGTGACTCGTCCGCTTCTGGGGCCAACGTCCTGACTTTC.

The chain joins TRBV11-2 to TRBJ1-1, with 7 bases that match TRBD1. This CDR3 is built from 15 residues. Germline V gene sequence: CDR1 SGHAT, CDR2 FQNNGV. V shed 6 bases, J shed 1 base, and the junction held 8 bases outside the gene matches. CDR3: CASRRTGGQNTEAFF. CDR3 sequence (DNA): TGTGCCAGCAGGAGGACAGGAGGTCAGAACACTGAAGCTTTCTTT.

In this sample, this clonotype turned up many times. The rearrangement joins TRBV11-2 to TRBJ1-5, with D unclear. The germline V and J ends were trimmed by 1 base and 4 bases, with 8 bases remaining between them. This CDR3 contains 14 residues. CDR1 SGHAT and CDR2 FQNNGV come from the germline V gene. The CDR3 sequence: CASSLGAANQPQHF. In nucleotides, the CDR3 is TGTGCCAGCAGCTTAGGCGCTGCGAATCAGCCCCAGCATTTT.

This chain connects TRBV9 to TRBJ1-6; tentatively, D is TRBD1 (6 bases). CDR1 and CDR2 (germline): SGDLS, YYNGEE. The CDR3 is made up of 16 amino acids. V lost 3 bases to trimming and J lost 9 bases, with 19 bases between them. Here the CDR3 reads CASSDEPTGFGSPLHF. The DNA for the CDR3 is TGTGCCAGCAGCGACGAACCTACAGGGTTCGGTTCACCCCTCCACTTT.

The J gene is TRBJ2-7, the V gene TRBV4-3; D not resolved. Germline CDR1 is LGHNA and CDR2 is YSLEER. The CDR3 has 14 amino acids. Trimming pared 0 bases from V and 6 bases from J, leaving 12 bases between. This CDR3 is CASSQEGRSGEQYF. CDR3 nucleotides: TGCGCCAGCAGCCAAGAAGGCCGATCGGGCGAGCAGTACTTC.

This chain uses TRBV9 with TRBJ1-5, with D maybe TRBD1 (5 bases). The CDR3 consists of 14 residues. Germline V gives CDR1 SGDLS, CDR2 YYNGEE. Trimming removed 4 bases at V and 0 bases at J, with 8 bases between. The CDR3 region is CASSKTVSNQPQHF. The CDR3, as DNA: TGTGCCAGCAGCAAGACAGTTAGCAATCAGCCCCAGCATTTT.

This clonotype has a handful of counts. The V gene is TRBV3-1, the J gene TRBJ1-6; D is ambiguous. The CDR3 runs 15 residues. V was pared by 5 bases and J by 1 base, with 9 bases between. The germline gives CDR1 LGHDT, CDR2 YNNKEL (reference sequence). The CDR3 bases are TGTGCCAGCAGCAATCAGGATTCCTATAATTCACCCCTCCACTTT. Encoded protein: CASSNQDSYNSPLHF.

This clonotype showed up just a few times. The chain is built from TRBV12-3 or TRBV12-4 and TRBJ2-5; TRBD1 matches at 8 bases. The CDR3 length is 13 residues. Germline trimming cut 5 bases from V and 5 bases from J; bases unmatched to any gene: 4. The CDR3 DNA reads as TGTGCCAGCAGTCGCCGGGACAGGGAGACCCAGTACTTC. Translation: CASSRRDRETQYF.

The rearrangement links TRBV12-3 or TRBV12-4 to TRBJ2-2; D gene uncertain. V dropped 1 base and J dropped 0 bases, with 9 bases sitting between them. The CDR3 has 16 residues. CDR3 bases: TGTGCCAGCAGTTTAGGGCCGATCGCGAACACCGGGGAGCTGTTTTTT. Its translation is CASSLGPIANTGELFF.